Below, 13 T cell receptor beta chains from the same sample are listed, as sequenced in a study of OX40 agonist ivuxolimab in advanced cancers. Libraries were constructed by the immunoSEQ multiplex PCR assay. Here the immuneACCESS table is served through TCRdb, limited to in-frame sequences with V and J called. Missing clones are a known gap in these copies; in checked studies unresolved V genes cover under half, and the rest lacks a known reason. This sample gives some 77,000 clones in total; around 83% of them show up just once. The ten top clones hold 2.2% of the sample. The sample consisted of CD4+ or CD8+ T cells sorted from blood, taken in a trial of the OX40 agonist ivuxolimab. The receptors come from an adult with an advanced solid tumor such as melanoma, head and neck, liver or kidney cancer.

CDR3 sequence: CASSESNREKPQHF. In nucleotides, the CDR3 is TGCGCCAGCAGTGAGTCGAACAGGGAAAAGCCCCAGCATTTT. The chain employs TRBV10-2 and TRBJ1-5; D may be TRBD1 (6 bases). In germline, CDR1 is WSHSY, CDR2 SAAADI. Trimming cost V 0 bases and J 8 bases, with 11 bases left between them. The CDR3 contains 14 residues.

The chain joins TRBV5-8 to TRBJ2-5, with 8 positions matching TRBD1. J gave up 4 bases and V 4 bases, and 15 bases lay outside the gene matches. CDR3 length: 17 amino acids. In germline, CDR1 is SGHTS, CDR2 YDEGEE. The CDR3 bases are TGTGCCAGCAGCCCGGGGATTCAGGGGGCGCAAGGAGAGACCCAGTACTTC. This gives the protein CASSPGIQGAQGETQYF.

This sequence joins TRBV7-3 and TRBJ2-2, with a weak D call TRBD2 (6 bases). Germline CDR1 reads SGHTA; CDR2 reads FQGTGA. Trimming took 5 bases from V and 6 from J, leaving 13 bases between them. The CDR3 runs to 14 residues. The chain's CDR3 is CASSKTSLAGELFF. CDR3 DNA: TGTGCCAGCAGCAAGACTAGTCTCGCCGGGGAGCTGTTTTTT.

The chain joins TRBV7-6 to TRBJ2-1, with a possible D match to TRBD2 (5 bases). Germline V gene sequence: CDR1 SGHVS, CDR2 FNYEAQ. The CDR3 length is 17 residues. Trimming cost V 0 bases and J 0 bases, with 12 bases left between them. The DNA for the CDR3 is TGTGCCAGCAGCTTAGCCCCTACCGGGGTCTCCTACAATGAGCAGTTCTTC. Its translation is CASSLAPTGVSYNEQFF.

About this clone itself: Its ends do not fully match the called genes, so a read error is possible. This chain uses TRBV5-1 with TRBJ1-1, with TRBD1 identical over 12 bases. Per the germline V gene, CDR1 is SGHRS and CDR2 is YFSETQ. This CDR3 region has 15 residues. In DNA, the CDR3 is TGCGCCAGCAGCGAGCCGGGACAGGGGGCCACTAAAGCTTTCTTT. Translation: CASSEPGQGATKAFF.

The J gene is TRBJ2-5, the V gene TRBV2; D gene ambiguous. This CDR3 region has 15 residues. In germline, CDR1 is SNHLY, CDR2 FYNNEI. The V end lost 0 bases, the J end lost 5 bases, and 13 bases lay between the germline ends. CDR3 protein: CASSEALAGLETQYF. The CDR3 coding sequence is TGTGCCAGCAGTGAAGCGCTTGCTGGGCTTGAGACCCAGTACTTC.

The chain links TRBV28 to TRBJ1-2; the D is unclear. This CDR3 spans 13 amino acids. Germline V gene sequence: CDR1 MDHEN, CDR2 SYDVKM. The germline V and J ends were trimmed by 6 bases and 5 bases, with 13 bases remaining between them. DNA of the CDR3: TGTGCCAGCAGCCTGGTCGGTGGGTATGGCTACACCTTC. Translated: CASSLVGGYGYTF.

The chain carries TRBV27 and TRBJ2-1, with 12 bases lining up with TRBD2. Germline CDR1 is MNHEY and CDR2 is SMNVEV (reference sequence). The V segment lost 5 bases and the J segment 1 base; nucleotides outside the gene matches: 3. The length of the CDR3 is 16 residues. The CDR3 is CASSTLAGGSYNEQFF. The CDR3 DNA reads as TGTGCCAGCAGTACCCTAGCGGGGGGGTCCTACAATGAGCAGTTCTTC.

The CDR3 DNA reads TGCGCCAGCAGCGCCATTCAGGGGCTAAATGGCTACACCTTC. Translating it yields CASSAIQGLNGYTF. This chain joins TRBV5-1 and TRBJ1-2; maybe TRBD1 (6 bases). Trimming removed 4 bases from V and 6 bases from J, with 16 bases in between. This CDR3 comprises 14 residues. CDR1 and CDR2 from the germline V gene are SGHRS and YFSETQ. Full variable domain (rest looked up from reference TRBV5-1 and TRBJ1-2): KAGVTQTPRYLIKTRGQQVTLSCSPISGHRSVSWYQQTPGQGLQFLFEYFSETQRNKGNFPGRFSGRQFSNSRSEMNVSTLELGDSALYLCASSAIQGLNGYTFGSGTRLTVV.

CDR3 residues: CARGTRGTTYEQYF. In nucleotides, the CDR3 is TGTGCCAGAGGAACGCGGGGAACCACCTACGAGCAGTACTTC. The chain is built from TRBV6-1 and TRBJ2-7; tentatively, D is TRBD2 (6 bases). Germline assignment: CDR1 MNHNS and CDR2 SASEGT. Trimming took off 9 bases at V and 2 bases at J, with 17 bases between the two ends. The CDR3 contains 14 residues.

The chain combines TRBV5-1 with TRBJ2-1; D uncertain. The CDR3 is 13 amino acids. Germline V gene lookup returns CDR1 SGHRS and CDR2 YFSETQ. Trimming pared 5 bases from V and 5 bases from J, leaving 11 bases between. As DNA, the CDR3 is TGCGCCAGCAGACGGCAGGTGGACAATGAGCAGTTCTTC. Its protein product is CASRRQVDNEQFF.

V usage is TRBV5-1 and J usage is TRBJ2-2; possible D gene TRBD2, 5 bases. The CDR3 is 14 residues long. The germline V gene has CDR1 SGHRS and CDR2 YFSETQ. V dropped 3 bases and J dropped 6 bases, with 12 bases sitting between them. The CDR3 region has the DNA TGCGCCAGCAGCTCCCCCTTGAGGGCCGGGGAGCTGTTTTTT. It codes for CASSSPLRAGELFF. Complete variable domain (other parts from reference TRBV5-1 and TRBJ2-2): KAGVTQTPRYLIKTRGQQVTLSCSPISGHRSVSWYQQTPGQGLQFLFEYFSETQRNKGNFPGRFSGRQFSNSRSEMNVSTLELGDSALYLCASSSPLRAGELFFGEGSRLTVL.

This rearrangement joins TRBV9 to TRBJ2-2; 7 bases match TRBD1. The junction had 6 bases not matched to a gene; V was cut back by 0 bases and J by 7 bases. CDR3 size: 15 residues. Per the germline V gene, CDR1 is SGDLS and CDR2 is YYNGEE. CDR3 DNA: TGTGCCAGCAGCGTAGGGGACAGTGTAATCGGGGAGCTGTTTTTT. As protein: CASSVGDSVIGELFF.